The sequence of this TCR beta chain was determined in a study of blood T cell repertoires in COVID-19. In the original workflow: Reference gene primer amplification yielded estimated nucleated cell counts. Only in-frame clones appear in the TCRdb table, and some are missing; sequencing was by immunoSEQ multiplex PCR. V and J calls and clone size are copied from that table; D and trimming were computed from the DNA. This sample has some 49,000 clones, with more than 80% found just once. Trimming removed 2 bases at V and 4 bases at J, with 12 bases between. Germline CDR1 reads ENHRY; CDR2 reads SYGVKD. The CDR3 is 16 residues long.

The sample consisted of peripheral blood. This chain uses TRBV10-3 with TRBJ1-6, with D perhaps TRBD1 (6 bases). This TCR came from a man aged 55-75 years with COVID-19, enrolled during active disease. CDR3 loop: CAISEAPGQYNSPLHF. DNA of the CDR3: TGTGCCATCAGTGAGGCCCCGGGACAATATAATTCACCCCTCCACTTT.